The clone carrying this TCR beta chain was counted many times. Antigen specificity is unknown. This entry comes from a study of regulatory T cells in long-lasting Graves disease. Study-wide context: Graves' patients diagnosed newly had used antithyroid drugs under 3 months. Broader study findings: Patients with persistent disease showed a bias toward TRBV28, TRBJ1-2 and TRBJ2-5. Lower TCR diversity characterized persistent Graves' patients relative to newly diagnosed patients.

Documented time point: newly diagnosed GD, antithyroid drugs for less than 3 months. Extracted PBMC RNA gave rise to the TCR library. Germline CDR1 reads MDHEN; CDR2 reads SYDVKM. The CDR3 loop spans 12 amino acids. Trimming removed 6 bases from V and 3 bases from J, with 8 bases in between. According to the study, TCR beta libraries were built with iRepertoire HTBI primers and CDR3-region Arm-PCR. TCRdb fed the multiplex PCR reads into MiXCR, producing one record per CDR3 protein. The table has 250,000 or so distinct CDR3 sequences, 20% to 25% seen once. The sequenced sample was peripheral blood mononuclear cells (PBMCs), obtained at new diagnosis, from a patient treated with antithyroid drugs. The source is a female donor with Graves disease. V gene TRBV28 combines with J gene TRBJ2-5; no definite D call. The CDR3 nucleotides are TGTGCCAGCAGCCCTTATAAAGAGACCCAGTACTTC. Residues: CASSPYKETQYF.